This TCR beta chain was documented in a study of shared clonotypes between healthy human individuals. Libraries were prepared by immunoSEQ multiplex PCR; TCRdb keeps only in-frame clonotypes and omits some of them. Seen here are roughly 520,000 clones, about 96% observed once, and the top ten hold around 0.067%. In germline, CDR1 is MDHEN, CDR2 SYDVKM. V was cut by 7 bases and J by 5 bases, with 7 bases left in between. The CDR3 extends over 11 amino acids. Material: naive CD4+ T cells sorted from blood. Subset defined: CD45RA+ positively selected. The TCR was taken from a woman aged 30 to 39 in good health. The chain is built from TRBV28 and TRBJ2-3, with D unresolved. The CDR3 coding sequence is TGTGCCAGCACCAAAAAAGATACGCAGTATTTT. It is translated as CASTKKDTQYF.